This passage covers 14 T cell receptor beta chains from one sample sequenced in a study of cytomegalovirus exposure and HLA in healthy donors (TCRdb year 2017). Libraries were prepared through the immunoSEQ multiplex PCR assay. The multiplex PCR relied on a mix of 60 forward primers for TCR Vbeta segments and 13 reverse primers for TCR Jbeta segments. The clones in this table, taken by TCRdb from immuneACCESS, are in-frame only. Not every clone is retained; where verified, under half of the shortfall comes from an unresolved V gene, and the cause of the rest is unknown. This sample is represented by some 250,000 clones; roughly 82% of them were singletons. The ten largest make up 5% to 6% of the sample. Sequencing was carried out using PBMCs. The receptors come from a woman aged 40 to 50 in good health and CMV-seropositive.

This chain joins TRBV7-8 and TRBJ2-7; D uncertain. Germline CDR1 reads SGHVS; CDR2 reads FQNEAQ. The length of the CDR3 is 15 residues. V dropped 1 base and J dropped 1 base, with 11 bases sitting between them. The chain's CDR3 is CASSLDAYRSYEQYF. The DNA of the CDR3 is TGTGCCAGCAGCTTAGATGCATATCGGTCCTACGAGCAGTACTTC.

This clone was found once. The chain combines TRBV18 with TRBJ2-6; TRBD1 might be the D (6 bases). The CDR3 is 19 residues long. Germline CDR1 and CDR2: KGHSH and LQKENI. Trimming cost V 3 bases and J 2 bases, with 20 bases left between them. The CDR3 DNA reads TGTGCCAGCTCACCGACACAGGGTATAGTAAGAGCTGGGGCCAACGTCCTGACTTTC. The encoded protein is CASSPTQGIVRAGANVLTF. The variable domain in full, with the rest retrieved from reference TRBV18 and TRBJ2-6, is NAGVMQNPRHLVRRRGQEARLRCSPMKGHSHVYWYRQLPEEGLKFMVYLQKENIIDESGMPKERFSAEFPKEGPSILRIQQVVRGDSAAYFCASSPTQGIVRAGANVLTFGAGSRLTVL.

J is TRBJ2-5 and V is TRBV28, with D possibly TRBD2 on 6 matching bases. CDR1 is MDHEN and CDR2 is SYDVKM in the germline V gene. V was shortened by 1 base and J by 2 bases, with 8 bases between the two germline ends. This CDR3 contains 14 residues. CDR3: CASSLSRGQETQYF. As DNA, the CDR3 is TGTGCCAGCAGTTTATCTCGGGGGCAAGAGACCCAGTACTTC.

In this sample, this clone turned up once. The chain employs TRBV2 and TRBJ2-7; the match to TRBD1 covers 11 bases. Germline CDR1 reads SNHLY; CDR2 reads FYNNEI. The V and J ends lost 6 bases and 7 bases, in that order; junction bases with no gene match: 5. The CDR3 has 13 amino acids. DNA of the CDR3: TGTGCCAGCAGGGACGGGACAGGGGGGGAGCAGTACTTC. This sequence encodes CASRDGTGGEQYF.

V is TRBV7-6 and J is TRBJ2-7; D not certain. This CDR3 comprises 15 residues. CDR1 and CDR2 from the germline V gene are SGHVS and FNYEAQ. V lost 5 bases to trimming and J lost 0 bases, with 14 bases between them. CDR3 region: CASSQQAQPSYEQYF. The CDR3 DNA reads as TGTGCCAGCAGCCAGCAGGCACAGCCCTCCTACGAGCAGTACTTC.

This rearrangement joins TRBV4-1 to TRBJ1-6, with TRBD1 matching 9 bases. This CDR3 spans 18 amino acids. From germline, CDR1 is MGHRA and CDR2 YSYEKL. V lost 2 bases to trimming and J lost 5 bases; unmatched junction nucleotides: 10. The CDR3 spells CASSQTKGQGLNNSPLHF. CDR3 DNA: TGCGCCAGCAGCCAAACCAAGGGACAGGGCCTGAATAATTCACCCCTCCACTTT.

The chain combines TRBV2 with TRBJ1-2; D remains ambiguous. CDR1 is SNHLY and CDR2 is FYNNEI in the germline V gene. V was pared by 4 bases and J by 4 bases, with 7 bases between. This CDR3 region has 12 residues. The CDR3: CASSGEGYGYTF. As DNA, the CDR3 is TGTGCCAGCAGTGGGGAGGGCTATGGCTACACCTTC.

J is TRBJ2-5 and V is TRBV5-4; 7 bases match TRBD2. Germline V lookup: CDR1 SGHNT, CDR2 YYREEE (reference sequence). The CDR3 totals 14 residues. V gave up 4 bases and J gave up 5 bases; unmatched junction bases: 8. In DNA, the CDR3 is TGTGCCAGCAGCCTCGACTGGGGGGGGGAGACCCAGTACTTC. It codes for CASSLDWGGETQYF. The full variable domain, with the rest looked up from reference TRBV5-4 and TRBJ2-5, is ETGVTQSPTHLIKTRGQQVTLRCSSQSGHNTVSWYQQALGQGPQFIFQYYREEENGRGNFPPRFSGLQFPNYSSELNVNALELDDSALYLCASSLDWGGETQYFGPGTRLLVL.

This clone appeared a few times. The sample has other DNA sequences that encode this CDR3 too. The chain has TRBV9 and TRBJ2-1; 7 bases align to TRBD2. This CDR3 is 15 amino acids long. From germline, CDR1 is SGDLS and CDR2 YYNGEE. After removal of 0 bases from V and 3 bases from J, the junction contained 3 bases not matched to a gene. The DNA for the CDR3 is TGTGCCAGCAGCGTAGGGTCTAGCGGCTACAATGAGCAGTTCTTC. Its translation is CASSVGSSGYNEQFF.

The chain has TRBV12-5 and TRBJ2-4; no firm D call. V lost 6 bases, J lost 7 bases, and 13 bases lay in between. This CDR3 contains 13 residues. Looked up from germline, CDR1 is LGHNT and CDR2 is FRNRAP. The chain's CDR3 is CASGSFGSNIQYF. Written as DNA, the CDR3 is TGTGCTAGTGGCTCCTTCGGGTCGAACATTCAGTACTTC. Full variable domain (outside the CDR3, taken from reference TRBV12-5 and TRBJ2-4): DARVTQTPRHKVTEMGQEVTMRCQPILGHNTVFWYRQTMMQGLELLAYFRNRAPLDDSGMPKDRFSAEMPDATLATLKIQPSEPRDSAVYFCASGSFGSNIQYFGAGTRLSVL.

On this clone: The junction does not match germline at one end; this may be a read error. This rearrangement joins TRBV7-9 to TRBJ2-1, with 12 bases matching TRBD2. The CDR3 loop spans 16 amino acids. The germline V gene has CDR1 SEHNR and CDR2 FQNEAQ (reference sequence). CDR3 in DNA: TGTGCCGGCAGCTTAGCGTGGCTAGCGGGAGGGAATGAGCAGTTCTTC. Protein product: CAGSLAWLAGGNEQFF.

The rearrangement joins TRBV19 to TRBJ1-5; perhaps TRBD1 as D (6 bases). V gave up 2 bases and J gave up 5 bases, with 10 bases separating them. This CDR3 comprises 14 residues. The germline V gene has CDR1 LNHDA and CDR2 SQIVND (reference sequence). In nucleotides, the CDR3 is TGTGCCAGTAGTATAACAGGGAGTCATCAGCCCCAGCATTTT. Translating it yields CASSITGSHQPQHF.

This sequence joins TRBV5-1 and TRBJ2-7; 7 bases match TRBD2. This CDR3 region has 14 residues. V lost 1 base, J lost 5 bases, and 6 bases stayed unmatched. From germline, CDR1 is SGHRS and CDR2 YFSETQ. CDR3 nucleotides: TGCGCCAGCAGCTTGTTTGCGGGAGCTCACGAGCAGTACTTC. This sequence encodes CASSLFAGAHEQYF. The full variable domain, in which reference TRBV5-1 and TRBJ2-7 provide the parts outside the CDR3, is KAGVTQTPRYLIKTRGQQVTLSCSPISGHRSVSWYQQTPGQGLQFLFEYFSETQRNKGNFPGRFSGRQFSNSRSEMNVSTLELGDSALYLCASSLFAGAHEQYFGPGTRLTVT.

This clone was found a few times. The rearrangement links TRBV2 to TRBJ2-1; TRBD1 matches 8 bases. Germline V CDR1 and CDR2: SNHLY, FYNNEI. The CDR3 length is 13 residues. Trimming cost V 4 bases and J 7 bases; bases outside gene matches: 3. CDR3 sequence (DNA): TGTGCCAGCAGTGGACAGGGGAGGAATGAGCAGTTCTTC. Translation: CASSGQGRNEQFF.